These 15 T cell receptor beta chains came from one sample sequenced in a study of cytomegalovirus exposure and HLA in healthy donors. The PCR had 60 Vbeta and 13 Jbeta primers. TCRdb's table, derived via immunoSEQ multiplex PCR, lists solely in-frame clones and lacks some. The data contain around 180,000 clones, roughly 85% of them singletons. Sequencing was carried out using PBMCs. These receptors were taken from a boy aged 2-9 years in good health and CMV-seronegative.

The V and J genes are TRBV7-9 and TRBJ2-3, with D perhaps TRBD1 (5 bases). The CDR3 has 15 residues. V lost 2 bases, J lost 4 bases, and 13 bases lay in between. Germline V gene data show CDR1 as SEHNR and CDR2 as FQNEAQ (reference sequence). This chain's CDR3 is CASSLLAGKADTQYF. The CDR3 DNA sequence: TGTGCCAGCAGCTTATTAGCAGGGAAGGCAGATACGCAGTATTTT.

The chain has TRBV15 and TRBJ2-5, with TRBD2 matching over 8 bases. Losses at the gene ends were 0 bases for V and 11 bases for J; bases not matched to a gene: 14. Germline V gives CDR1 LNHNV, CDR2 YYDKDF (reference sequence). The CDR3 runs 16 residues. The chain's CDR3 is CATSRDPQGGGTTQYF. DNA of the CDR3: TGTGCCACCAGCAGAGATCCTCAGGGCGGGGGGACTACACAGTACTTC.

This chain uses TRBV6-5 with TRBJ1-1; D gene uncertain. Trimming took 2 bases from V and 0 from J, leaving 7 bases between them. The CDR3 loop spans 14 amino acids. Per germline, CDR1 MNHEY and CDR2 SVGAGI. The CDR3 loop reads CASSYGRMNTEAFF. CDR3 DNA sequence: TGTGCCAGCAGTTACGGCCGTATGAACACTGAAGCTTTCTTT.

The genes are TRBV19 and TRBJ1-5; 7 nucleotides align to TRBD1. CDR3 length equals 16 residues. With V trimmed by 4 bases and J by 3 bases, 9 bases remained unmatched. CDR1 and CDR2 from the germline V gene are LNHDA and SQIVND (reference sequence). The CDR3 here is CASSTITGAPNQPQHF. CDR3 DNA sequence: TGTGCCAGTAGTACCATTACAGGGGCCCCCAATCAGCCCCAGCATTTT.

A word on this clone: An end of the junction does not agree with germline; a read error may underlie this. The CDR3 DNA is TGTTCCAGCAGCCTTAACAGGAACACTGAAGCTTTCTTT. Translating gives CSSSLNRNTEAFF. The V gene is TRBV7-9, the J gene TRBJ1-1; no clear D gene. CDR3 length: 13 amino acids. CDR1 and CDR2 (germline): SEHNR, FQNEAQ (reference sequence).

The chain combines TRBV19 with TRBJ2-7; D not certain. V was pared by 3 bases and J by 7 bases, with 13 bases between. Germline loops: CDR1 LNHDA, CDR2 SQIVND (reference sequence). The CDR3 extends over 13 amino acids. For the CDR3, the DNA is TGTGCCAGTAGTATTACATCAAACGGGGAGCAGTACGTC. Amino acid sequence: CASSITSNGEQYV.

The chain joins TRBV29-1 to TRBJ1-2; TRBD1 might be the D (5 bases). Germline lookup yields CDR1 SQVTM and CDR2 ANQGSEA. This CDR3 has 11 residues. The V and J ends lost 4 bases and 8 bases respectively, with 11 bases between them. DNA of the CDR3: TGCAGCGTTGGCAGGGAAGGCGGCTACACCTTC. Translating it yields CSVGREGGYTF.

The V call is TRBV11-2, the J call TRBJ2-3, with D possibly matching TRBD2 (6 bases). The CDR3 sequence is 15 residues long. Germline V gene sequence: CDR1 SGHAT, CDR2 FQNNGV. V was shortened by 1 base and J by 5 bases, with 13 bases between the two germline ends. CDR3 nucleotides: TGTGCCAGCAGCTTAGTAACGGGAGCAGTAGATACGCAGTATTTT. Protein: CASSLVTGAVDTQYF.

With respect to this clone: The same CDR3 is also encoded by other DNA sequences in this sample. V usage is TRBV28 and J usage is TRBJ1-2; D possibly corresponds to TRBD1 (5 bases). CDR3 size: 13 residues. In germline, CDR1 is MDHEN, CDR2 SYDVKM. V lost 5 bases and J 2 bases, leaving 9 bases between the germline ends. The CDR3, as DNA: TGTGCCAGCAGTCGGCAGGGCAACTATGGCTACACCTTC. It encodes CASSRQGNYGYTF.

In the case of this clone: One junction end does not reproduce the germline sequence, and a read error may be involved. The rearrangement joins TRBV2 to TRBJ1-2, with 7 nucleotides matching TRBD1. The CDR3 is made up of 11 amino acids. Germline V gives CDR1 SNHLY, CDR2 FYNNEI. The chain's CDR3 is CASRETSTGDF. In DNA, the CDR3 is TGTGCCAGCAGAGAGACCTCCACAGGGGATTTC.

The chain has TRBV29-1 and TRBJ2-5; D gene ambiguous. This CDR3 comprises 11 residues. Trimming removed 2 bases from V and 11 bases from J, with 12 bases in between. Germline V gives CDR1 SQVTM, CDR2 ANQGSEA. CDR3 residues: CSVETALEQYF. CDR3 nucleotide sequence: TGCAGCGTTGAAACGGCGTTGGAGCAGTACTTC.

This chain connects TRBV6-1 to TRBJ2-3; 7 nucleotides match TRBD2. The CDR3 spans 14 residues. The junction had 4 bases not matched to a gene; V was cut back by 3 bases and J by 4 bases. Germline CDR1 MNHNS, CDR2 SASEGT. CDR3 protein: CASSDGGSADTQYF. The DNA of the CDR3 is TGTGCCAGCAGTGATGGCGGGAGCGCAGATACGCAGTATTTT.

V usage is TRBV11-3 and J usage is TRBJ2-1; D is perhaps TRBD2 (5 bases). The V gene's germline CDR1 is SGHNT and CDR2 YENEEA. Trimming cost V 1 base and J 4 bases, with 5 bases left between them. The CDR3 consists of 13 residues. CDR3 residues: CASSLAGYNEQFF. The CDR3 DNA reads TGTGCCAGCAGCTTAGCGGGGTACAATGAGCAGTTCTTC.

The chain combines TRBV4-1 with TRBJ1-2; 12 bases line up with TRBD1. J gave up 6 bases and V 3 bases, and 5 bases lay outside the gene matches. The CDR3 runs 15 residues. Per germline, CDR1 MGHRA and CDR2 YSYEKL. CDR3 in amino acids: CASSHRGTGGDGYTF. The CDR3, as DNA: TGCGCCAGCAGCCACCGGGGGACAGGGGGCGATGGCTACACCTTC.

This clone has only one observation. V is TRBV30 and J is TRBJ2-3; the D is unclear. Trimming cost V 2 bases and J 2 bases, with 14 bases left between them. This CDR3 spans 15 amino acids. Germline-derived CDR1 and CDR2 are GTSNPN and SVGIG (reference sequence). The CDR3 spells CAWSPFDQVTDTQYF. For the CDR3, the DNA is TGTGCCTGGAGTCCCTTCGACCAGGTCACAGATACGCAGTATTTT.